Listed below are T cell receptor beta chains from one sample, sequenced in a study of early T cells in non-severe SARS-CoV-2 infection. One entry per CDR3 protein, called by TCRdb with MiXCR from the 5' RACE reads. The profile shows about 100,000 distinct CDR3 sequences, over 10% of them singletons. The sample was whole blood. Source of these receptors: an adult who was a healthcare worker with PCR-confirmed SARS-CoV-2 infection or an uninfected control (not recorded which). Each CDR3 is given with its conserved first and last residue. A D gene is named only where the DNA matches it firmly. Size is stated for part of the rows, as once, few or many counts, or as a class when the clone is expanded.

NA,TRBJ2-2,TRBV4-1,NA,CASSQEPGRIRELFF,TGCGCCAGCAGCCAAGAGCCAGGGAGAATCCGGGAGCTGTTTTTT
NA,TRBJ2-7,TRBV5-6,TRBD1,CASSLESPGTATYEQYF,TGTGCCAGCAGCTTGGAAAGCCCCGGGACAGCAACCTACGAGCAGTACTTC
few,TRBJ2-1,TRBV20-1,TRBD2,CSATSGSRYNEQFF,TGCAGTGCTACTAGCGGGAGTCGGTACAATGAGCAGTTCTTC
many,TRBJ2-7,TRBV5-1,TRBD2,CATREGLAAHYEQYF,TGCGCCACCCGAGAGGGACTAGCGGCCCACTACGAGCAGTACTTC
NA,TRBJ2-3,TRBV7-2,TRBD2,CASSSRTRWGTDTQYF,TGTGCCAGCAGCTCTCGGACTAGATGGGGCACAGATACGCAGTATTTT
many,TRBJ2-5,TRBV7-9,NA,CASSLNGQTQYF,TGTGCCAGCAGCTTAAATGGACAGACCCAGTACTTC
NA,TRBJ1-5,TRBV9,NA,CASSGGLGQPQHF,TGTGCCAGCAGCGGGGGGTTAGGCCAGCCCCAGCATTTT
NA,TRBJ1-2,TRBV20-1,NA,CSARDRQTNHGNTF,TGCAGTGCTAGAGATCGGCAGACTAACCATGGCAACACCTTC
many,TRBJ2-3,TRBV28,NA,CASSLWAAERTDTQYF,TGTGCCAGCAGTTTATGGGCAGCGGAACGCACAGATACGCAGTATTTT
few,TRBJ2-1,TRBV20-1,TRBD2,CSAYLAGVGQFF,TGCAGTGCTTACCTAGCGGGAGTAGGGCAGTTCTTC
NA,TRBJ1-2,TRBV19,TRBD1,CASRRTGAHYGYTF,TGTGCCAGTAGGCGGACAGGTGCCCACTATGGCTACACCTTC
few,TRBJ1-2,TRBV5-4,TRBD1,CASSKLDRGDGYTF,TGTGCCAGCAGCAAACTGGACAGGGGAGATGGCTACACCTTC
few,TRBJ2-3,TRBV29-1,NA,CSVPLDTQYF,TGCAGCGTTCCGCTCGATACGCAGTATTTT
NA,TRBJ2-3,TRBV6-6,NA,CASSYRSTDTQYF,TGTGCCAGCAGTTATCGTAGCACAGATACGCAGTATTTT
NA,TRBJ1-6,TRBV6-2/TRBV6-3,NA,CASTARRILNSPLHF,TGTGCCAGCACCGCACGTCGAATCCTCAATTCGCCCCTCCACTTT
NA,TRBJ1-1,TRBV4-1,NA,CASSQDTGGYTEAFF,TGCGCCAGCAGCCAAGATACGGGAGGGTATACTGAAGCTTTCTTT
few,TRBJ2-7,TRBV19,NA,CASRSEVSYEQYF,TGTGCCAGTAGGTCGGAGGTATCCTACGAGCAGTACTTC
few,TRBJ2-1,TRBV6-2/TRBV6-3,TRBD2,CASSLAGVLDEQFF,TGTGCCAGCAGCCTAGCGGGAGTGTTGGACGAGCAGTTCTTC
few,TRBJ2-1,TRBV7-7,TRBD2,CASSPRRRLAGGGEQFF,TGTGCCAGCAGCCCCCGTCGTAGGCTAGCGGGAGGAGGTGAGCAGTTCTTC
NA,TRBJ2-3,TRBV14,NA,CASSQDSGTYTDTQYF,TGTGCCAGCAGCCAAGATTCCGGGACATACACAGATACGCAGTATTTT
few,TRBJ2-5,TRBV9,NA,CASSAGTARETQYF,TGTGCCAGCAGCGCCGGGACGGCGAGAGAGACCCAGTACTTC
many,TRBJ2-5,TRBV7-9,TRBD2,CASSWTSGRLETQYF,TGTGCCAGCAGCTGGACTAGCGGGAGGTTGGAGACCCAGTACTTC
NA,TRBJ2-1,TRBV20-1,TRBD2,CSARIRDYGNEQFF,TGCAGTGCTCGAATCCGGGACTATGGCAATGAGCAGTTCTTC
few,TRBJ2-2,TRBV6-6,NA,CASILRVPGELFF,TGTGCCAGCATCCTACGGGTCCCCGGGGAGCTGTTTTTT
NA,TRBJ2-3,TRBV10-1,TRBD2,CAIPPVLASPDTQYF,TGCGCCATCCCCCCTGTACTAGCGAGCCCAGATACGCAGTATTTT
many,TRBJ2-1,TRBV5-4,TRBD2,CASSSSPILAGENEQFF,TGTGCCAGCAGCTCATCTCCAATACTAGCGGGAGAGAATGAGCAGTTCTTC
NA,TRBJ2-1,TRBV6-2/TRBV6-3,NA,CASSLLDNEQFF,TGTGCCAGCAGTTTACTAGACAATGAGCAGTTCTTC
few,TRBJ2-3,TRBV9,NA,CASSVRRGDTQYF,TGTGCCAGCAGCGTACGACGGGGAGATACGCAGTATTTT
few,TRBJ2-2,TRBV9,NA,CASSVEGELFF,TGTGCCAGCAGCGTAGAAGGGGAGCTGTTTTTT
NA,TRBJ2-5,TRBV21-1,NA,CASSPGTQYF,TGTGCCAGCAGCCCTGGGACCCAGTACTTC
few,TRBJ2-1,TRBV11-2,TRBD2,CASSFSGGSYNEQFF,TGTGCCAGCAGCTTTAGCGGGGGCTCCTACAATGAGCAGTTCTTC
NA,TRBJ2-7,TRBV28,NA,CASRNLRGASIYEQYF,TGTGCCAGCAGGAACCTTCGGGGGGCTTCCATCTACGAGCAGTACTTC
many,TRBJ2-5,TRBV28,NA,CASRKLVRDQETQYF,TGTGCCAGCAGGAAACTAGTGCGGGACCAAGAGACCCAGTACTTC
few,TRBJ1-3,TRBV5-4,TRBD1,CASSLGAPGQGPSTIYF,TGTGCCAGCAGCTTGGGGGCCCCGGGACAGGGTCCTAGTACCATATATTTT
few,TRBJ1-5,TRBV15,NA,CATSAVNLNQPQHF,TGTGCCACCAGCGCCGTCAACCTTAATCAGCCCCAGCATTTT
NA,TRBJ2-3,TRBV7-2,NA,CASSRPGSYTDTQYF,TGTGCCAGCTCAAGACCGGGGTCGTACACAGATACGCAGTATTTT
few,TRBJ2-3,TRBV5-1,TRBD1,CASSLGGAGDTQYF,TGCGCCAGCAGCCTAGGGGGCGCAGGGGATACGCAGTATTTT
NA,TRBJ2-2,TRBV4-1,TRBD1,CASNQPRTGGWELFF,TGCGCCAGCAACCAACCCAGGACAGGGGGTTGGGAGCTGTTTTTT
few,TRBJ1-5,TRBV6-6,TRBD1,CASSTGTGFQPQHF,TGTGCCAGCAGCACCGGGACAGGGTTTCAGCCCCAGCATTTT
NA,TRBJ2-7,TRBV18,TRBD2,CASSPGAGSSYEQYF,TGTGCCAGCTCACCGGGAGCGGGAAGCTCCTACGAGCAGTACTTC
NA,TRBJ2-7,TRBV14,TRBD1,CASSQVGTGPRHYEQYF,TGTGCCAGCAGCCAAGTAGGGACAGGACCGAGACACTACGAGCAGTACTTC
NA,TRBJ2-3,TRBV30,NA,CAWSVRLITDTQYF,TGTGCCTGGAGTGTAAGACTGATCACAGATACGCAGTATTTT
many,TRBJ2-6,TRBV11-2,NA,CASSLTGGSGANVLTF,TGTGCCAGCAGCTTAACCGGAGGCTCTGGGGCCAACGTCCTGACTTTC
NA,TRBJ1-6,TRBV7-9,TRBD1,CASSLGNTGGNSPLHF,TGTGCCAGCAGCTTAGGAAATACAGGGGGAAATTCACCCCTCCACTTT
NA,TRBJ2-1,TRBV4-1,TRBD2,CASSQGLSGRDNEQFF,TGCGCCAGCAGCCAAGGCCTTAGCGGGAGGGACAATGAGCAGTTCTTC
many,TRBJ1-2,TRBV6-6,NA,CASSYYPRVPRDGYTF,TGTGCCAGCAGTTATTACCCTAGGGTCCCCCGGGATGGCTACACCTTC
many,TRBJ2-4,TRBV10-3,NA,CAIRQGLEAKNIQYF,TGTGCCATCAGGCAGGGGTTAGAGGCCAAAAACATTCAGTACTTC
NA,TRBJ1-6,TRBV6-1,TRBD1,CASSEYPGGQYPLHF,TGTGCCAGCAGTGAATATCCAGGGGGGCAATATCCCCTCCACTTT
NA,TRBJ1-5,TRBV19,TRBD1,CASSLTTGGNQPQHF,TGTGCCAGTAGTCTTACTACAGGGGGAAATCAGCCCCAGCATTTT